This TCR beta chain is drawn from a study of T cell responses to AZD1222 COVID-19 vaccine. Concerning this clone itself: Its antigen is not identified.

Study-level findings and limits: It was only after the peak T cell response that any repertoires were sampled.

Looked up from germline, CDR1 is LNHDA and CDR2 is SQIVND (reference sequence). V lost 5 bases and J lost 5, with 7 bases in between. The CDR3 has 11 residues. Measured with immunoSEQ multiplex PCR; TCRdb has only the in-frame clones, and not every one. Counted here are 120,000 or so clones, roughly 90% occurring once; the ten biggest clones make up around 7.1%. The sequence was collected from an adult who received the AZD1222 COVID-19 vaccine. V usage is TRBV19 and J usage is TRBJ2-7; D is unclear. Specimen: peripheral blood, collected 28 days after the second AZD1222 dose. CDR3 sequence (DNA): TGTGCCAGTAGTCAGGCGGACGAGCAGTACTTC. As protein: CASSQADEQYF.